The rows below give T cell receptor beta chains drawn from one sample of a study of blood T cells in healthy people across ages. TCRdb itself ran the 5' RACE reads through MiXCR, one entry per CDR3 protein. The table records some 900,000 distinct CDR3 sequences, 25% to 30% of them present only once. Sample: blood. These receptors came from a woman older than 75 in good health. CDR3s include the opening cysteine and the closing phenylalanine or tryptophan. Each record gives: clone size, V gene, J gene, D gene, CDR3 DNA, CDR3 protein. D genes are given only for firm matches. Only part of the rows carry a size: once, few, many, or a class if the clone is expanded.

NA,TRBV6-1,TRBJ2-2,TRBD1,TGTGCCAGCACCCCCAACCAGGGGGCAGTGAATGACGGGGAGCTGTTTTTT,CASTPNQGAVNDGELFF
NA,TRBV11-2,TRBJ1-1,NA,TGTGCCAGCAGCCAAATGGGCGGCGCGAGCACTGAAGCTTTCTTT,CASSQMGGASTEAFF
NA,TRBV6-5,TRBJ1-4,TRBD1,TGTGCCAGCAGATGCAGGGGGCCTAATGAAAAACTGTTTTTT,CASRCRGPNEKLFF
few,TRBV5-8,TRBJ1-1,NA,TGTGCCAGCAGCTGGGGGGTGATGAACACTGAAGCTTTCTTT,CASSWGVMNTEAFF
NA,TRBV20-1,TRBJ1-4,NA,TGCAGTGCTAGTGGGGACGTCGATGAAAAACTGTTTTTT,CSASGDVDEKLFF
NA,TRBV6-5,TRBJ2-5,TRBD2,TGTGCCAGCAATTTGGGACTACGGGGTGAGCAGTACTTC,CASNLGLRGEQYF
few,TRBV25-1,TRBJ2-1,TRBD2,TGTGCCAGCAGTGACCCCGGGGGGGGGGACAATGAGCAGTTCTTC,CASSDPGGGDNEQFF
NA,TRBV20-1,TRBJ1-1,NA,TGCAGTGCTAGACAGATGAACACTGAAGCTTTCTTT,CSARQMNTEAFF
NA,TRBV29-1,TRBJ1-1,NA,TGCAGCGTTGTGAAGGACACTGAAGCTTTCTTT,CSVVKDTEAFF
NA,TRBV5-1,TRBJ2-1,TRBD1,TGCGCCAGCAGCCCGACAGGGTTAAGCTACAATGAGCAGTTCTTC,CASSPTGLSYNEQFF
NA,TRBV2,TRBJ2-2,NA,TGTGCCAGCAGAGGGGGGCTAAACACCGGGGAGCTGTTTTTT,CASRGGLNTGELFF
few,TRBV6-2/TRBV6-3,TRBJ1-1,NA,TGTGCCAGCGGATATCGCATCAACACTGAAGCTTTCTTT,CASGYRINTEAFF
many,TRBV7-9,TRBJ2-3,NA,TGTGCCAGCAGCTTAAGATACCAGGGCGGAGATACGCAGTATTTT,CASSLRYQGGDTQYF
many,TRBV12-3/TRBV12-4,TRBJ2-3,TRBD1,TGTGCCAGCAGTCCACAGGGGACCAACACAGATACGCAGTATTTT,CASSPQGTNTDTQYF
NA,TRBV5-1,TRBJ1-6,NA,TGCGCCAGCAGCTTGGCCGTCATCGGTTCGCCCCTCCACTTT,CASSLAVIGSPLHF
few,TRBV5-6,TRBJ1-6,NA,TGTGCCAGCAGCCCTAGGGGGGCGGGAATTTATAATTCACCCCTCCACTTT,CASSPRGAGIYNSPLHF
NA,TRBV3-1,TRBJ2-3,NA,TGTGCCAGCAGCCAAGCCCCTAGCACAGATACGCAGTATTTT,CASSQAPSTDTQYF
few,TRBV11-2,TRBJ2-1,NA,TGTGCCAGCAGCCCCATCAAGGGCTCCTACAATGAGCAGTTCTTC,CASSPIKGSYNEQFF
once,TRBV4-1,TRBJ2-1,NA,TGCGCCAGCAGCCAAGATCTGACTAGGTGGCAGTTCTTC,CASSQDLTRWQFF
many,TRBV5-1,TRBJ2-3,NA,TGCGCCAGCAGCTCCTCCAGACCAACAGATACGCAGTATTTT,CASSSSRPTDTQYF
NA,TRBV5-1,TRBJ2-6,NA,TGCGCCAGCACCCGCGTAGTTGGGGCCAACGTCCTGACTTTC,CASTRVVGANVLTF
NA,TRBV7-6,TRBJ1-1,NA,TGTGCCAGCAGCTATGTGGGAGGGAACACTGAAGCTTTCTTT,CASSYVGGNTEAFF
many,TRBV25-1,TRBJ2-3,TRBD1,TGTGCCAGCAGTGAGTCTTCGACAGGGAGGCAGTATTTT,CASSESSTGRQYF
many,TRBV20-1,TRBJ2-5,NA,TGCAGTGCTAGAAATCTAGAGACCCAGTACTTC,CSARNLETQYF
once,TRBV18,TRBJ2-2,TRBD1,TGTGCCAGCTCACTGGTTTCGGGACAGGGCATCACCGGGGAGCTGTTTTTT,CASSLVSGQGITGELFF
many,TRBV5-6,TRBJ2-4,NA,TGTGCCAGCAGCTTGTTCGGAAACATTCAGTACTTC,CASSLFGNIQYF
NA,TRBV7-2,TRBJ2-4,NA,TGTGCCAGCAGCTTAATCGGGGGACTAGCCAAAAACATTCAGTACTTC,CASSLIGGLAKNIQYF
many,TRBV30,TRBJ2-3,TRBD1,TGTGCCTGGAGTGGAGACAGGGGTTCAGATACGCAGTATTTT,CAWSGDRGSDTQYF
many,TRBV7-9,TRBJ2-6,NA,TGTGCCAGCTCCAACAGGCAAGCTGGGGCCAACGTCCTGACTTTC,CASSNRQAGANVLTF
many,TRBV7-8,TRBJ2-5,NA,TGTGCCAGCCGCGTTCGGTTAGCAGGGGAGACCCAGTACTTC,CASRVRLAGETQYF
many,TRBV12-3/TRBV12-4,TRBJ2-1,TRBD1,TGTGCCAGCGGCTGGACAGGGGGCATAAATGAGCAGTTCTTC,CASGWTGGINEQFF
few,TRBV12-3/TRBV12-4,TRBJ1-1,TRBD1,TGTGCCAGCAGTTTTTTTGAGGCAGGGGGCCCTACTGAAGCTTTCTTT,CASSFFEAGGPTEAFF
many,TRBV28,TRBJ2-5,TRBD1,TGTGCCAGCAGTTTACTTGGGACAGGGTCTCTTGAGATTCAAGAGACCCAGTACTTC,CASSLLGTGSLEIQETQYF
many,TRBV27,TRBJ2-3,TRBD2,TGTGCCAGCAGTAGCTTGGCTAGCGGGGGTGTTAAGCAGTATTTT,CASSSLASGGVKQYF
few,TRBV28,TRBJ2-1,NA,TGTGCCATCGGTGTCGATGAGCAGTTCTTC,CAIGVDEQFF
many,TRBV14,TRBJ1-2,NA,TGTGCCAGCAGCCAGGGGAGACGTGAGGGCTACACCTTC,CASSQGRREGYTF
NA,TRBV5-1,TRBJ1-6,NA,TGCGCCAGCAGCCGCGGGGTAACTGGAAATTCACCCCCCCACTTT,CASSRGVTGNSPPHF
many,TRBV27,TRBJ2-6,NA,TGTGCCAGCAAAACCGGGACTTCTGGGGCCAACGTCCTGACTTTC,CASKTGTSGANVLTF
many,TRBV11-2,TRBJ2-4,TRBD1,TGTGCCAGCAGCGACGGACAGGGATTAGCCAAAAACATTCAGTACTTC,CASSDGQGLAKNIQYF
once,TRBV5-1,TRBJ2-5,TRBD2,TGCGCCAGCAGTTATAGCGGGGGGTCCCAAGAGACCCAGTACTTC,CASSYSGGSQETQYF
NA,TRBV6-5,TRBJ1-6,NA,TGTGCCAGCAGTTCATCGGAACGCAGAGTGGGCTCACCCCTCCACTTT,CASSSSERRVGSPLHF
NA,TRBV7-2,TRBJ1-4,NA,TGTGCCAGCAGCTTAGCGCCTTTTAATAGCAATGAAAAACTGTTTTTT,CASSLAPFNSNEKLFF
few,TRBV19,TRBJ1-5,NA,TGTGCCAGTAGTATAGATATTCGCGGATATCAGCCCCAGCATTTT,CASSIDIRGYQPQHF
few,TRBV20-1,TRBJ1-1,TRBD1,TGCAGTGGAAAAGGAGGGGGCGTCACTGAAGCTTTCTTT,CSGKGGGVTEAFF
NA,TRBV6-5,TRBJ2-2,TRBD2,TGTGCCAGCAGGAGGGACTACCAAAGGACCGGGGAGCTGTTTTTT,CASRRDYQRTGELFF
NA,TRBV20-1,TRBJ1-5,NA,TGCAGTGCTAGAGTGGAGGGGCGCAGGGCCCAGCATTTT,CSARVEGRRAQHF
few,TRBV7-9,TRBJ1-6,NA,TGTGCCAGCAGCTCAATCGGTAATTCACCCCTCCACTTT,CASSSIGNSPLHF
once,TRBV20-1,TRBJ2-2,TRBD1,TGCAGTGCAAGCCCCGGGACAGGCCTAAACACCGGGGAGCTGTTTTTT,CSASPGTGLNTGELFF
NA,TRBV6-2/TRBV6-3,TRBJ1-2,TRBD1,TGTACCAGCAGTCGACAGGGCTATGGCTACACCTTC,CTSSRQGYGYTF
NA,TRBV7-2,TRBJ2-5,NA,TGTGCCAGCAGCTTTAACAGAAATGAAGAGACCCAGTACTTC,CASSFNRNEETQYF
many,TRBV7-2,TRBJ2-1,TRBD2,TGTGCCAGCAGCTTATTCGGCGGGGGGAAGTACAATGAGCAGTTCTTC,CASSLFGGGKYNEQFF
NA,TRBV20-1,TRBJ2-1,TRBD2,TGCAGTGCTAGGGTGACTACTCAGGGACTAAACTACAATGAGCAGTTCTTC,CSARVTTQGLNYNEQFF
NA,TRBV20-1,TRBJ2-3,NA,TGCAGTGCCCTTGGCGGGATAGATACGCAGTATTTT,CSALGGIDTQYF